A selection of T cell receptor beta chains follows, all from one sample in a study of blood T cell repertoires in COVID-19. Libraries were prepared by immunoSEQ multiplex PCR; TCRdb keeps only in-frame clonotypes and omits some of them. Here the sample spans some 380,000 clones, more than 70% being singletons. Sample: PBMCs or T cells enriched from blood (not recorded which). These receptor sequences come from a man aged 30 to 39 who had recovered from COVID-19. The CDR3 runs from the conserved cysteine through the conserved F or W. A D gene is named only where the DNA matches it firmly. The listing skips clone size in some rows; elsewhere it reads once, few, many or a size class.

V,D,length,size,J,DNA,CDR3
TRBV7-8,-,16,-,TRBJ1-1,TGTGCCAGCAGCTTAGGGGGAGTAGACGCGAACACTGAAGCTTTCTTT,CASSLGGVDANTEAFF
TRBV7-8,-,14,-,TRBJ2-4,TGTGCCAGCAGCTTGGAAGGGCTGGGGGGCATTCAGTACTTC,CASSLEGLGGIQYF
TRBV12-3/TRBV12-4,-,12,-,TRBJ1-6,TGTGCCAGCAGAAATACAGGGTCGTCCCTCCACTTT,CASRNTGSSLHF
TRBV7-2,-,16,-,TRBJ1-2,TGTGCCAGCAGCTCCTCCCCTGCGGGGACTAACTATGGCTACACCTTC,CASSSSPAGTNYGYTF
TRBV7-3,-,16,-,TRBJ2-1,TGTGCCAGCAGCTCCCACGTAGCAGTCCCCTACAATGAGCAGTTCTTC,CASSSHVAVPYNEQFF
TRBV4-2,-,16,many,TRBJ1-2,TGTGCCAGCAGCCAAGATACGTATAGGGGAAAGGGTGGCTACACCTTC,CASSQDTYRGKGGYTF
TRBV5-4,-,14,-,TRBJ1-6,TGTGCCAGCAGCTTGGGCAGGGAAGGTTCACCCCTCCACTTT,CASSLGREGSPLHF
TRBV6-1,-,14,-,TRBJ2-5,TGTGCCAGCAGTGAAGCCGCGGTTAGGGAGACCCAGTACTTC,CASSEAAVRETQYF
TRBV28,-,12,-,TRBJ1-1,TGTGCCAGCAGTTTGTTGGACACGGAAGCTTTCTTT,CASSLLDTEAFF
TRBV9,-,13,-,TRBJ2-7,TGTGCCAGCAGCGTGGGACTCGCCTACGAGCAGTACTTC,CASSVGLAYEQYF
TRBV18,TRBD2,17,-,TRBJ2-3,TGTGCCAGCTCACCACCCGGACTAGCGGGGGGGCAGGGTACGCAGTATTTT,CASSPPGLAGGQGTQYF
TRBV5-4,TRBD1,15,once,TRBJ1-2,TGTGCCAGCAGCTCATCGGACAGGGCTAACTATGGCTACACCTTC,CASSSSDRANYGYTF
TRBV4-3,TRBD1,19,-,TRBJ1-2,TGCGCCAGCAGCCAAGATGGAGGGAGGGGACAGGGAGTGGGCTATGGCTACACCTTC,CASSQDGGRGQGVGYGYTF
TRBV12-5,TRBD2,14,-,TRBJ2-3,TGTGCTAGTGGTCCCGGGGGGGGCAGAGATACGCAGTATTTT,CASGPGGGRDTQYF
TRBV30,-,13,-,TRBJ1-5,TGTGCCTGGAGTCTCCGGGATGGCCAGCCCCAGCATTTT,CAWSLRDGQPQHF
TRBV5-1,TRBD1,14,-,TRBJ2-3,TGCGCCAGCAGCTTAGGTGGGACAGTCAATACGCAGTATTTT,CASSLGGTVNTQYF
TRBV7-9,-,16,-,TRBJ1-1,TGTGCCAGCAGGGCCGTCGGGTCTCTTCTCGACACTGAAGCTTTCTTT,CASRAVGSLLDTEAFF
TRBV6-5,TRBD1,15,once,TRBJ1-2,TGTGCCAGCAGGACCCGGGACAGGGCAGGGTATGGCTACACCTTC,CASRTRDRAGYGYTF
TRBV5-4,TRBD1,14,-,TRBJ1-4,TGTGCCAGCAGCTCCGGGACAGGGAAGGGAAAACTGTTTTTT,CASSSGTGKGKLFF
TRBV3-1/TRBV3-2,-,15,once,TRBJ2-7,TGTGCCAGCAGCCAGACGGGGGTCGCATCCTACGAGCAGTACTTC,CASSQTGVASYEQYF
TRBV6-5,TRBD2,15,-,TRBJ2-7,TGTGCCAGCAGTTACGGATCGGGGAGGGAGAACGAGCAGTACTTC,CASSYGSGRENEQYF
TRBV7-9,-,14,-,TRBJ2-3,TGTGCCAGCTGTATGGCAGGGAGCACAGATACGCAGTATTTT,CASCMAGSTDTQYF
TRBV5-1,-,14,-,TRBJ2-5,TGCGCCAGCAGCGTGACAGGACCCCAAGAGACCCAGTACTTC,CASSVTGPQETQYF
TRBV9,-,15,-,TRBJ1-4,TGTGCCAGCAGCGCCCGGGGTAGCCTTAATGAAAAACTGTTTTTT,CASSARGSLNEKLFF
TRBV4-1,TRBD1,16,-,TRBJ1-2,TGCGCCAGCAGCCAAGGGACAGGGTCGTCGAACTATGGCTACACCTTC,CASSQGTGSSNYGYTF
TRBV30,TRBD1,12,-,TRBJ1-2,TGTGCCTCCACAGGGACAGGGGTAGGCTACACCTTC,CASTGTGVGYTF
TRBV7-2,TRBD2,14,-,TRBJ2-7,TGTGCCAGCAGCTTGTCGAGCGGGGAGTACGAGCAGTACTTC,CASSLSSGEYEQYF
TRBV18,-,14,few,TRBJ2-5,TGTGCCAGCTCACCACCAAGGGGCGATGAGACCCAGTACTTC,CASSPPRGDETQYF
TRBV24-1,-,13,-,TRBJ2-7,TGTGCCACCAGTGTAGGGGCTGGGTACGAGCAGTACTTC,CATSVGAGYEQYF
TRBV5-1,-,13,once,TRBJ1-1,TGCGCCAGCAGCTTGGCCAGTGACACTGAAGCTTTCTTT,CASSLASDTEAFF
TRBV5-4,TRBD1,14,-,TRBJ1-1,TGTGCCAGCAGCAACAGGGGGGGGGCCACTGAAGCTTTCTTT,CASSNRGGATEAFF